Following are 14 T cell receptor beta chains from one sample sequenced in a study of OX40 agonist ivuxolimab in advanced cancers. Repertoires were generated with immunoSEQ multiplex PCR, while TCRdb's copy carries only in-frame clones and drops some. The sample has about 78,000 clones, 70% to 85% seen once. The sample in question was CD4+ or CD8+ T cells sorted from blood, obtained in a trial of the OX40 agonist ivuxolimab. These receptors all come from an adult with an advanced solid tumor such as melanoma, head and neck, liver or kidney cancer.

There are a few counts of this clone. This sequence joins TRBV2 and TRBJ2-4; 8 nucleotides align to TRBD2. CDR3 size: 17 residues. The germline gives CDR1 SNHLY, CDR2 FYNNEI. The V segment lost 2 bases and the J segment 2 bases; nucleotides outside the gene matches: 8. DNA of the CDR3: TGTGCCAGCAGTGAAAGGACGGCGGGGGGAACCAAAAACATTCAGTACTTC. Translating gives CASSERTAGGTKNIQYF. The full variable domain, with the rest looked up from reference TRBV2 and TRBJ2-4, is EPEVTQTPSHQVTQMGQEVILRCVPISNHLYFYWYRQILGQKVEFLVSFYNNEISEKSEIFDDQFSVERPDGSNFTLKIRSTKLEDSAMYFCASSERTAGGTKNIQYFGAGTRLSVL.

This clone appeared a single time. The chain combines TRBV28 with TRBJ1-2; D is uncertain. The V and J ends lost 2 bases and 2 bases respectively, with 3 bases between them. The CDR3 loop spans 12 amino acids. The germline CDR1 and CDR2 sequences are MDHEN and SYDVKM. DNA of the CDR3: TGTGCCAGCAGTTTAGGCAACTATGGCTACACCTTC. Protein: CASSLGNYGYTF.

This clone appeared a few times. Additional DNA sequences in this sample encode the identical CDR3. This chain uses TRBV2 with TRBJ1-1, with 8 bases lining up with TRBD1. This CDR3 region has 14 residues. V shed 6 bases, J shed 0 bases, and the junction held 3 bases outside the gene matches. Per germline, CDR1 SNHLY and CDR2 FYNNEI. For the CDR3, the DNA is TGTGCCAGCAGCGTACAGGGGGTGAACACTGAAGCTTTCTTT. It is translated as CASSVQGVNTEAFF.

The chain carries TRBV2 and TRBJ2-7; possibly TRBD1 or TRBD2 for D (5 bases each). The CDR3 spans 13 residues. Trimming removed 4 bases at V and 7 bases at J, with 14 bases between. Germline V gene data show CDR1 as SNHLY and CDR2 as FYNNEI. The DNA for the CDR3 is TGTGCCAGCAGTGGGAGAGGGGTAAGGGAGCAGTACTTC. It codes for CASSGRGVREQYF.

V usage is TRBV18 and J usage is TRBJ2-5; 10 bases are a match to TRBD1. The V and J ends lost 6 bases and 5 bases, in that order; junction bases with no gene match: 12. In germline, CDR1 is KGHSH, CDR2 LQKENI. There are 16 residues in the CDR3. The CDR3 here is CASSTPRDRGKETQYF. CDR3 DNA sequence: TGTGCCAGCTCCACCCCCAGGGACAGGGGTAAGGAGACCCAGTACTTC. Filled out from reference TRBV18 and TRBJ2-5, the complete variable domain reads NAGVMQNPRHLVRRRGQEARLRCSPMKGHSHVYWYRQLPEEGLKFMVYLQKENIIDESGMPKERFSAEFPKEGPSILRIQQVVRGDSAAYFCASSTPRDRGKETQYFGPGTRLLVL.

This clone came up once. The gene calls are TRBV9 and TRBJ2-7; D remains unclear. CDR3 length: 13 residues. CDR1 and CDR2 (germline): SGDLS, YYNGEE. Trimming cost V 0 bases and J 7 bases, with 11 bases left between them. CDR3 sequence (DNA): TGTGCCAGCAGCGTAGCTATCGAAGGGGAGCAGTACTTC. Its translation is CASSVAIEGEQYF.

The chain employs TRBV7-9 and TRBJ1-4; D gene ambiguous. The length of the CDR3 is 14 residues. V was clipped by 6 bases and J by 0 bases, with 8 bases between them. Germline V gene lookup returns CDR1 SEHNR and CDR2 FQNEAQ (reference sequence). This CDR3 is CASRSGATNEKLFF. DNA for the CDR3: TGTGCCAGCAGGAGCGGAGCAACTAATGAAAAACTGTTTTTT. Full variable domain (remainder filled in from reference TRBV7-9 and TRBJ1-4): DTGVSQNPRHKITKRGQNVTFRCDPISEHNRLYWYRQTLGQGPEFLTYFQNEAQLEKSRLLSDRFSAERPKGSFSTLEIQRTEQGDSAMYLCASRSGATNEKLFFGSGTQLSVL.

V is TRBV2 and J is TRBJ2-1; 11 nucleotides agree with TRBD1. The CDR3 has 18 residues. Germline V gene sequence: CDR1 SNHLY, CDR2 FYNNEI. V lost 6 bases and J lost 0; bases outside the gene matches: 10. The CDR3, as DNA: TGTGCCAGCAGGCCGGGACAGGGGGTTTCGAGCTCCTACAATGAGCAGTTCTTC. Amino acid sequence: CASRPGQGVSSSYNEQFF.

The chain carries TRBV2 and TRBJ1-6; D is uncertain. The CDR3 spans 16 residues. Looked up from germline, CDR1 is SNHLY and CDR2 is FYNNEI. V lost 2 bases and J 0 bases, leaving 8 bases between the germline ends. The CDR3 coding sequence is TGTGCCAGCAGTGAAACCGGGAGCTCCTATAATTCACCCCTCCACTTT. Translated, it gives CASSETGSSYNSPLHF. The complete variable domain, with remaining parts taken from reference TRBV2 and TRBJ1-6, reads EPEVTQTPSHQVTQMGQEVILRCVPISNHLYFYWYRQILGQKVEFLVSFYNNEISEKSEIFDDQFSVERPDGSNFTLKIRSTKLEDSAMYFCASSETGSSYNSPLHFGNGTRLTVT.

V is TRBV4-1 and J is TRBJ2-3; TRBD2 aligns across 7 bases. Trimming at V came to 1 base and at J to 4 bases, leaving 5 bases not matched to a gene. CDR3 length: 15 residues. Germline values: CDR1 MGHRA, CDR2 YSYEKL. The CDR3 DNA reads as TGCGCCAGCAGCCAAGTGGGAGGGAATGCAGATACGCAGTATTTT. Translation gives CASSQVGGNADTQYF.

This chain connects TRBV27 to TRBJ1-1, with D possibly TRBD1 on 5 matching bases. V was cut by 0 bases and J by 2 bases, with 7 bases left in between. CDR1 and CDR2 (germline): MNHEY, SMNVEV (reference sequence). This CDR3 region has 14 residues. The DNA for the CDR3 is TGTGCCAGCAGTTTATCGGGGGGAAACACTGAAGCTTTCTTT. It codes for CASSLSGGNTEAFF.

J is TRBJ2-3 and V is TRBV5-1, with TRBD1 matching over 7 bases. CDR1 is SGHRS and CDR2 is YFSETQ in the germline V gene. J lost 0 bases, V lost 4 bases, and 8 bases had no gene match. This CDR3 comprises 16 residues. For the CDR3, the DNA is TGCGCCAGCAGCATCACAGGGGCGATTAGCACAGATACGCAGTATTTT. Translated, it gives CASSITGAISTDTQYF. The full variable domain, with the rest looked up from reference TRBV5-1 and TRBJ2-3, is KAGVTQTPRYLIKTRGQQVTLSCSPISGHRSVSWYQQTPGQGLQFLFEYFSETQRNKGNFPGRFSGRQFSNSRSEMNVSTLELGDSALYLCASSITGAISTDTQYFGPGTRLTVL.

A few counts support this clone. The genes are TRBV6-5 and TRBJ1-4; D unresolved. The CDR3 contains 14 residues. The germline V gene has CDR1 MNHEY and CDR2 SVGAGI. Trimming left V 8 bases short and J 4 bases short, with 14 bases between. The CDR3 reads CASATGVINEKLFF. The CDR3 DNA follows: TGTGCCAGCGCCACCGGGGTAATTAATGAAAAACTGTTTTTT.

V usage is TRBV6-1 and J usage is TRBJ1-1, with D unclear. This CDR3 comprises 12 residues. Trimming shortened V by 10 bases and J by 4 bases, and 13 bases separated the two germline ends. Germline CDR1 reads MNHNS; CDR2 reads SASEGT. The chain's CDR3 is CATRLGTTEAFF. The CDR3 DNA is TGTGCCACGCGTCTTGGAACCACTGAAGCTTTCTTT.